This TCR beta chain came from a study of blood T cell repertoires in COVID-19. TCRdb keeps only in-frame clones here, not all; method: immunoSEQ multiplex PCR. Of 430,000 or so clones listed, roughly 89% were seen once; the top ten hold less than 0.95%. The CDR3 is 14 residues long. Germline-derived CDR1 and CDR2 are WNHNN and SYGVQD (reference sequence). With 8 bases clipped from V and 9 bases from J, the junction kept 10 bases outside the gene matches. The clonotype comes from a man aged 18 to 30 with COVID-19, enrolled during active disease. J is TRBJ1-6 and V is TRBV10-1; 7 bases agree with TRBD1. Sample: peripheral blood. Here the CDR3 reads CASSLTGNGSPLHF. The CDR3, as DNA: TGCGCCAGCTCGCTGACAGGGAACGGTTCACCCCTCCACTTT.